What follows are 18 T cell receptor beta chains derived from one specimen sequenced in a study of blood T cells in healthy people across ages (dated by TCRdb to between 2014 and 2017). The library was generated by 5' RACE. The sequencer listed for this sample is Illumina HiSeq 2500. The second PCR ran for about 7 to 11 cycles and used a J-beta primer mix along with a sample-barcoded 5' primer. The public reads were run again by TCRdb, first through fastp at Q25 and then through MiXCR, and only productive beta chains were kept. Rows are combined by CDR3 protein, so each entry shows the most common genes and DNA. For this sample the table gives about 970,000 distinct CDR3 sequences, of which around 54% were detected only once. The biggest ten clones account for about a fifth of the sample. Sequencing was done on a sample of blood. All receptors come from a woman aged 55-69 years in good health.

The V and J genes are TRBV6-5 and TRBJ2-7; maybe TRBD1 (6 bases). The CDR3 totals 16 residues. The germline CDR1 and CDR2 sequences are MNHEY and SVGAGI. V was shortened by 0 bases and J by 2 bases, with 14 bases between the two germline ends. CDR3 in amino acids: CASSYSLPDSPYEQYF. The CDR3 region has the DNA TGTGCCAGCAGTTACTCTCTTCCGGACAGTCCCTACGAGCAGTACTTC.

This clonotype has just a few counts. The V and J genes are TRBV7-2 and TRBJ2-1, with TRBD1 identical over 7 bases. Germline V gene sequence: CDR1 SGHTA, CDR2 FQGNSA. Trimming took 5 bases from V and 9 from J; bases not matched to a gene: 10. The CDR3 is 14 residues long. CDR3 residues: CASSGDRSLGEQFF. Written as DNA, the CDR3 is TGTGCCAGCAGCGGGGACAGATCCCTGGGTGAGCAGTTCTTC.

This clonotype showed up just a few times. The gene calls are TRBV7-2 and TRBJ2-3; D gene ambiguous. Germline V lookup: CDR1 SGHTA, CDR2 FQGNSA. V was clipped by 3 bases and J by 2 bases, with 12 bases between them. This CDR3 contains 15 residues. The CDR3 loop reads CASSLTPTLTDTQYF. CDR3 coding DNA: TGTGCCAGCAGCTTGACGCCGACGCTCACAGATACGCAGTATTTT.

The chain uses TRBV3-1 and TRBJ1-2, with TRBD1 identical over 8 bases. Germline CDR1 reads LGHDT; CDR2 reads YNNKEL (reference sequence). V was pared by 1 base and J by 4 bases, with 5 bases of the junction left unmatched. The CDR3 loop spans 15 amino acids. The CDR3 sequence is CASSQGQGAGYGYTF. Written as DNA, the CDR3 is TGTGCCAGCAGCCAAGGTCAGGGGGCGGGCTATGGCTACACCTTC.

Here the CDR3 reads CAARFSGDGGYTF. Written as DNA, the CDR3 is TGTGCCGCCCGATTCAGCGGAGACGGTGGCTACACCTTC. The chain combines TRBV6-1 with TRBJ1-2; D gene unclear. CDR1 is MNHNS and CDR2 is SASEGT in the germline V gene. This CDR3 contains 13 residues. With 11 bases removed from V and 7 bases from J, the gap between germline ends came to 20 bases.

V and J are TRBV20-1 and TRBJ2-1; 8 nucleotides match TRBD1. The V gene's germline CDR1 is DFQATT and CDR2 SNEGSKA (reference sequence). CDR3 length: 13 residues. V lost 4 bases, J lost 7 bases, and 6 bases stayed unmatched. In nucleotides, the CDR3 is TGCAGTGCTACCAAGACAGGGGAAAATGAGCAGTTCTTC. Protein product: CSATKTGENEQFF.

DNA for the CDR3: TGCAGTGCTAGTCGGGGGAGTACCTACAATGAGCAGTTCTTC. Translated: CSASRGSTYNEQFF. The chain has TRBV20-1 and TRBJ2-1; maybe TRBD2 (6 bases). Germline CDR1 and CDR2: DFQATT and SNEGSKA (reference sequence). The CDR3 length is 14 residues. Trimming took off 3 bases at V and 2 bases at J, with 11 bases between the two ends.

The J gene is TRBJ2-5, the V gene TRBV6-2 or TRBV6-3; D is uncertain. CDR3 length: 14 residues. The germline CDR1 and CDR2 sequences are MNHEY and SVGEGT. V was clipped by 0 bases and J by 3 bases, with 8 bases between them. The CDR3 here is CASSYSGKKETQYF. The DNA of the CDR3 is TGTGCCAGCAGTTACTCTGGCAAGAAAGAGACCCAGTACTTC.

The gene calls are TRBV10-3 and TRBJ1-2; tentative D call: TRBD1 (5 bases). CDR1 is ENHRY and CDR2 is SYGVKD in the germline V gene. V was trimmed by 2 bases and J by 8 bases, leaving 12 bases between them. The CDR3 has 13 amino acids. The CDR3 coding sequence is TGTGCCATCAGTGAGGGGGGACGCGAAGGCTACACCTTC. Translation gives CAISEGGREGYTF.

The genes are TRBV5-5 and TRBJ2-3; D is undetermined. Deletions cut 2 bases from V and 0 bases from J, with 7 bases between. The CDR3 has 14 amino acids. Germline CDR1 reads SGHKS; CDR2 reads YYEKEE (reference sequence). The CDR3 reads CASSFLGSTDTQYF. The DNA of the CDR3 is TGTGCCAGCAGCTTCCTCGGGAGCACAGATACGCAGTATTTT. Combining the CDR3 with reference TRBV5-5 and TRBJ2-3 gives the whole variable domain DAGVTQSPTHLIKTRGQQVTLRCSPISGHKSVSWYQQVLGQGPQFIFQYYEKEERGRGNFPDRFSARQFPNYSSELNVNALLLGDSALYLCASSFLGSTDTQYFGPGTRLTVL.

A few counts support this clonotype. The rearrangement links TRBV7-8 to TRBJ2-1, with D perhaps matching TRBD2 (5 bases). This CDR3 region has 14 residues. CDR1 is SGHVS, CDR2 FQNEAQ, per germline. Trimming pared 5 bases from V and 5 bases from J, leaving 13 bases between. For the CDR3, the DNA is TGTGCCAGCAGCCTACAACTAGAAAACAATGAGCAGTTCTTC. It is translated as CASSLQLENNEQFF.

As for this clonotype: A read error may explain this, as a much larger clone is one base away. The chain uses TRBV28 and TRBJ2-7; 11 bases align to TRBD1. CDR3 length: 14 residues. Germline CDR1 is MDHEN and CDR2 is SYDVKM. CDR3 in amino acids: CARSYRTGGNEQYF. The CDR3 DNA sequence: TGTGCCCGCAGTTACAGGACAGGGGGCAACGAGCAGTACTTC.

The rearrangement links TRBV11-2 to TRBJ2-5; 9 bases agree with TRBD1. Looked up from germline, CDR1 is SGHAT and CDR2 is FQNNGV. The CDR3 contains 15 residues. V lost 3 bases and J lost 5; bases outside the gene matches: 7. The chain's CDR3 is CASSFGTGKMETQYF. CDR3 nucleotides: TGTGCCAGCAGCTTCGGGACAGGGAAGATGGAGACCCAGTACTTC.

In this sample, this clonotype turned up a few times. This chain joins TRBV29-1 and TRBJ2-1; TRBD1 or TRBD2 may be the D gene (6 bases each). Germline assignment: CDR1 SQVTM and CDR2 ANQGSEA. The germline V and J ends were trimmed by 8 bases and 9 bases, with 17 bases remaining between them. There are 12 residues in the CDR3. The CDR3 spells CSIRAGGLEQFF. The CDR3 DNA reads as TGCAGCATTAGGGCCGGGGGCCTTGAGCAGTTCTTC.

The CDR3 region is CASSPGSSADGYTF. The DNA for the CDR3 is TGTGCCAGCTCACCAGGTAGTTCTGCAGATGGCTACACCTTC. The chain links TRBV18 to TRBJ1-2; D ambiguous. The CDR3 extends over 14 amino acids. With 2 bases removed from V and 6 bases from J, the gap between germline ends came to 13 bases. Germline-derived CDR1 and CDR2 are KGHSH and LQKENI.

The chain carries TRBV6-5 and TRBJ1-2, with D maybe TRBD1 (6 bases). The germline gives CDR1 MNHEY, CDR2 SVGAGI. The CDR3 consists of 14 residues. The germline V and J ends were trimmed by 5 bases and 2 bases, with 12 bases remaining between them. In nucleotides, the CDR3 is TGTGCCAGCAGTGACCCGGGACACAACTATGGCTACACCTTC. Translated, it gives CASSDPGHNYGYTF.

The chain links TRBV7-2 to TRBJ2-5, with 10 bases lining up with TRBD2. CDR1 is SGHTA, CDR2 FQGNSA, per germline. This CDR3 has 16 amino acids. V lost 4 bases and J lost 1; bases outside the gene matches: 6. CDR3 nucleotide sequence: TGTGCCAGCAGCTCCCTAGCGGGAGACTCCCAAGAGACCCAGTACTTC. As protein: CASSSLAGDSQETQYF.

The gene calls are TRBV7-9 and TRBJ2-1, with 15 bases lining up with TRBD2. The CDR3 totals 19 residues. Germline CDR1 reads SEHNR; CDR2 reads FQNEAQ (reference sequence). V shed 5 bases and J 3 bases; nucleotides not matched to a gene: 11. CDR3 loop: CASSAPGLAGGSHYNEQFF. The CDR3 DNA is TGTGCCAGCAGCGCCCCGGGACTAGCGGGAGGTTCCCACTACAATGAGCAGTTCTTC.